The entry below describes one T cell receptor (beta chain). Germline lookup yields CDR1 SQVTM and CDR2 ANQGSEA. Trimming removed 5 bases from V and 1 base from J, with 5 bases in between. This CDR3 has 11 amino acids. TCRdb keeps only in-frame clones here, not all; method: immunoSEQ multiplex PCR. The table shows just over 90,000 clones, with 85% to 95% occurring only once. This record comes from a study of OX40 agonist ivuxolimab in advanced cancers. Study information: Given to patients was ivuxolimab, an agonistic anti-OX40 (CD134) antibody.

The chain couples TRBV29-1 to TRBJ1-1; D call uncertain. The specimen was CD4+ or CD8+ T cells sorted from blood, collected in a trial of the OX40 agonist ivuxolimab. The sequence came from an adult with an advanced solid tumor such as melanoma, head and neck, liver or kidney cancer. The CDR3 sequence: CSVRGNTEAFF. The CDR3 DNA follows: TGCAGCGTTCGGGGGAACACTGAAGCTTTCTTT.